Presented here are 15 T cell receptor beta chains from one specimen sequenced in a study of shared clonotypes between healthy human individuals. TCRdb keeps only in-frame clones here, not all; method: immunoSEQ multiplex PCR. This sample yields roughly 2.1 million clones, of which about 93% are seen a single time; 1.5% to 2% belongs to the top ten. The naive CD8 population came from CD45RO-negative cells selected for CCR7, without terminally differentiated effector memory CD45RA+ cells. Sequences were obtained from naive CD8+ T cells from PBMCs. The source of these receptors is a man younger than 35 in good health. Some clones in this sample may be carry-over from other donors' samples.

CDR3 residues: CASSYFDGQPQHF. The CDR3 DNA reads TGTGCCAGCAGTTACTTCGATGGCCAGCCCCAGCATTTT. The chain joins TRBV6-5 to TRBJ1-5; D gene uncertain. CDR1 is MNHEY and CDR2 is SVGAGI in the germline V gene. The CDR3 is 13 residues long. V was trimmed by 1 base and J by 7 bases, leaving 8 bases between them.

The J gene is TRBJ2-7, the V gene TRBV7-6; D not resolved. This CDR3 region has 14 residues. Trimming left V 5 bases short and J 2 bases short, with 13 bases between. CDR1 is SGHVS, CDR2 FNYEAQ, per germline. CDR3 DNA sequence: TGTGCCAGCAGCCTTTTTGATGGTACCTACGAGCAGTACTTC. It encodes CASSLFDGTYEQYF. Together with reference TRBV7-6 and TRBJ2-7, the CDR3 gives the full variable domain: GAGVSQSPRYKVTKRGQDVALRCDPISGHVSLYWYRQALGQGPEFLTYFNYEAQQDKSGLPNDRFSAERPEGSISTLTIQRTEQRDSAMYRCASSLFDGTYEQYFGPGTRLTVT.

This clone was counted a few times. The CDR3 sequence is CASSSNRDPQPQHF. The CDR3 DNA sequence: TGTGCCAGCAGCTCCAACAGGGATCCTCAGCCCCAGCATTTT. V is TRBV7-9 and J is TRBJ1-5; D is possibly TRBD1 (6 bases). V lost 4 bases and J lost 6, with 13 bases in between. The CDR3 covers 14 residues. In germline, CDR1 is SEHNR, CDR2 FQNEAQ (reference sequence).

The chain is built from TRBV28 and TRBJ2-2; the match to TRBD2 covers 10 bases. The trim removed 11 bases at V and 1 base at J, leaving 4 bases unmatched. Germline CDR1 and CDR2: MDHEN and SYDVKM. This CDR3 has 14 amino acids. CDR3 amino acids: CAGRTSGNTGELFF. The CDR3 region has the DNA TGTGCCGGTAGGACTAGCGGGAACACCGGGGAGCTGTTTTTT.

The chain combines TRBV7-9 with TRBJ1-5; 9 bases agree with TRBD1. Germline V gives CDR1 SEHNR, CDR2 FQNEAQ (reference sequence). Trimming removed 1 base from V and 2 bases from J; junction bases left unmatched: 6. The CDR3 contains 17 residues. CDR3 sequence (DNA): TGTGCCAGCAGCTTAGGACAGGGGGATCGTGGCAATCAGCCCCAGCATTTT. The encoded protein is CASSLGQGDRGNQPQHF.

About this clone itself: Other DNA sequences in this sample translate to the same CDR3. The chain recombines TRBV29-1 with TRBJ2-1; no clear D gene. V was shortened by 0 bases and J by 7 bases, with 4 bases between the two germline ends. Germline values: CDR1 SQVTM, CDR2 ANQGSEA. There are 11 residues in the CDR3. Written as DNA, the CDR3 is TGCAGCGTTGAAGAACTGAATGAGCAGTTCTTC. It is translated as CSVEELNEQFF.

The chain has TRBV19 and TRBJ2-7; TRBD2 matches 9 bases. Germline trimming cut 4 bases from V and 1 base from J; bases unmatched to any gene: 8. Germline V gene lookup returns CDR1 LNHDA and CDR2 SQIVND (reference sequence). The CDR3 has 16 amino acids. The DNA for the CDR3 is TGTGCCAGTAGTACCCATAGCGGGAGTTCATCCTACGAGCAGTACTTC. This translates into CASSTHSGSSSYEQYF.

This clone was counted once. This sequence joins TRBV4-1 and TRBJ1-2, with D unclear. V was pared by 1 base and J by 3 bases, with 9 bases between. Germline values: CDR1 MGHRA, CDR2 YSYEKL. The length of the CDR3 is 14 residues. The DNA of the CDR3 is TGCGCCAGCAGCCAAGTACTTGGTGACTATGGCTACACCTTC. Encoded protein: CASSQVLGDYGYTF.

The V gene is TRBV7-9, the J gene TRBJ1-1; D is uncertain. CDR1 and CDR2 from the germline V gene are SEHNR and FQNEAQ (reference sequence). The CDR3 is 16 amino acids. With 3 bases removed from V and 1 base from J, the gap between germline ends came to 15 bases. This CDR3 reads CASSFTSPGQNTEAFF. As DNA, the CDR3 is TGTGCCAGCAGCTTTACGTCCCCGGGCCAGAACACTGAAGCTTTCTTT.

V is TRBV5-6 and J is TRBJ2-3; a weak D match, TRBD1 (5 bases). Trimming removed 0 bases at V and 8 bases at J, with 10 bases between. Germline values: CDR1 SGHDT, CDR2 YYEEEE. The CDR3 spans 13 residues. CDR3 residues: CASSLGSGPTQYF. The CDR3 coding sequence is TGTGCCAGCAGCTTGGGGTCAGGGCCTACGCAGTATTTT. Together with reference TRBV5-6 and TRBJ2-3, the CDR3 gives the full variable domain: DAGVTQSPTHLIKTRGQQVTLRCSPKSGHDTVSWYQQALGQGPQFIFQYYEEEERQRGNFPDRFSGHQFPNYSSELNVNALLLGDSALYLCASSLGSGPTQYFGPGTRLTVL.

Of note for this clone: This CDR3 is also generated by other DNA sequences in the sample. CDR3 coding DNA: TGTGCCAGCAGCGTAGGCCAGGGCACTGAAGCTTTCTTT. Protein: CASSVGQGTEAFF. The chain uses TRBV9 and TRBJ1-1; a possible D gene is TRBD1 (5 bases). With 0 bases removed from V and 4 bases from J, the gap between germline ends came to 7 bases. Germline loops: CDR1 SGDLS, CDR2 YYNGEE. The CDR3 sequence is 13 residues long.

The gene calls are TRBV29-1 and TRBJ1-2; a possible D gene is TRBD1 (5 bases). The CDR3 covers 10 residues. Germline CDR1 reads SQVTM; CDR2 reads ANQGSEA. Between the trimmed V and J ends, which lost 6 bases and 10 bases, there was a span of 12 bases. Written as DNA, the CDR3 is TGCAGCGTCCTAGGGGCCTACTACACCTTC. It is translated as CSVLGAYYTF.

The chain carries TRBV6-6 and TRBJ1-5, with TRBD1 identical over 8 bases. The trim removed 5 bases at V and 6 bases at J, leaving 9 bases unmatched. The CDR3 consists of 15 residues. CDR1 is MNHNY and CDR2 is SVGAGI in the germline V gene (reference sequence). CDR3 in amino acids: CASSVRGQLRQPQHF. CDR3 DNA: TGTGCCAGCAGTGTCAGGGGGCAGTTACGTCAGCCCCAGCATTTT.

This chain links TRBV28 with TRBJ2-5; the D is unclear. Germline CDR1 reads MDHEN; CDR2 reads SYDVKM. V lost 6 bases to trimming and J lost 5 bases, with 7 bases between them. CDR3 length: 11 residues. CDR3 sequence: CASSGRETQYF. DNA of the CDR3: TGTGCCAGCAGCGGTAGGGAGACCCAGTACTTC.

The rearrangement uses TRBV7-9 and TRBJ2-7; D might be TRBD1 (6 bases). This CDR3 region has 15 residues. Germline assignment: CDR1 SEHNR and CDR2 FQNEAQ (reference sequence). V was trimmed by 5 bases and J by 3 bases, leaving 17 bases between them. The CDR3 spells CASSPRPGHNYEQYF. The CDR3 bases are TGTGCCAGCAGCCCCCGGCCGGGACACAACTACGAGCAGTACTTC.